The 10 T cell receptor beta chains below come from one sample, sequenced in a study of molecular identifiers for immune sequencing clone quantification. From the PCR reads, TCRdb called clonotypes with MiXCR, one entry per CDR3 protein. The sample has over 300,000 distinct CDR3 sequences; roughly 23% are singletons. Sequencing used naive CD8+ T cells from blood, with Jurkat cell RNA spiked in. The sample's subset: FACS-sorted CD8+CD4-CCR7+CD45RA+ naive T cells. Every receptor here comes from a human donor in good health. Some libraries in this study had Jurkat cell RNA spiked in.

This clonotype has more than one count but fewer than ten. This rearrangement joins TRBV21-1 to TRBJ2-3. TRBV21-1 is listed as a pseudogene. This CDR3 contains 15 residues. CDR3: CASSKVALPPDTQYF. The CDR3 bases are TGTGCCAGCAGCAAAGTGGCTTTACCCCCAGATACGCAGTATTTT.

As concerns this clonotype: Its ends do not fully match the called genes, so a read error is possible. The chain employs TRBV9 and TRBJ2-7; 11 nucleotides align to TRBD1. Germline CDR1 and CDR2: SGDLS and YYNGEE. The CDR3 spans 16 residues. The CDR3 is CASSISRTGGSHDQYF. In DNA, the CDR3 is TGTGCCAGCAGCATCTCCCGGACAGGGGGCTCCCACGATCAGTACTTC.

This clonotype has only a few counts. The chain combines TRBV4-3 with TRBJ2-5, with TRBD1 as a possible D gene (6 bases). Trimming took 5 bases from V and 3 from J, leaving 16 bases between them. Germline V CDR1 and CDR2: LGHNA, YSLEER. The CDR3 is 15 amino acids. The CDR3 sequence: CASSALQGAEETQYF. CDR3 in DNA: TGCGCCAGCAGCGCGCTACAGGGTGCGGAAGAGACCCAGTACTTC.

Concerning this clonotype: A read error may explain this, as a much larger clone is one base away. V usage is TRBV13 and J usage is TRBJ2-3, with D maybe TRBD1 (6 bases). Germline assignment: CDR1 PRHDT and CDR2 FYEKMQ (reference sequence). The CDR3 sequence is 14 residues long. CDR3 in amino acids: CASRIQGLGDRQYF. The CDR3 DNA sequence: TGTGCCAGCAGAATACAGGGTCTTGGGGATAGGCAGTATTTT.

This clonotype appeared many times. For the CDR3, the DNA is TGTGCCAGCAGCGGCGGGGGAGCTGAAGCTTTCTTT. Translated: CASSGGGAEAFF. V gene TRBV11-3 combines with J gene TRBJ1-1; tentative D call: TRBD1 (5 bases). V was cut by 5 bases and J by 6 bases, with 10 bases left in between. CDR3 length equals 12 residues. Germline V gene sequence: CDR1 SGHNT, CDR2 YENEEA.

The chain couples TRBV7-3 to TRBJ2-1; D is possibly TRBD1 or TRBD2 (5 bases each). This CDR3 contains 15 residues. Trimming left V 4 bases short and J 10 bases short, with 20 bases between. Germline assignment: CDR1 SGHTA and CDR2 FQGTGA. The CDR3 coding sequence is TGTGCCAGCAGCTACTCCGGGGCTACCTTCAACGAGCAGTTCTTC. This translates into CASSYSGATFNEQFF. Full variable domain (missing parts from reference TRBV7-3 and TRBJ2-1): GAGVSQTPSNKVTEKGKYVELRCDPISGHTALYWYRQSLGQGPEFLIYFQGTGAADDSGLPNDRFFAVRPEGSVSTLKIQRTERGDSAVYLCASSYSGATFNEQFFGPGTRLTVL.

This clonotype has a handful of counts. The rearrangement joins TRBV20-1 to TRBJ2-7; a weak D match, TRBD2 (5 bases). V was cut by 3 bases and J by 3 bases, with 12 bases left in between. This CDR3 region has 13 residues. Germline CDR1 reads DFQATT; CDR2 reads SNEGSKA (reference sequence). The CDR3: CSASGGRNYEQYF. In nucleotides, the CDR3 is TGCAGTGCTAGTGGAGGCAGGAACTACGAGCAGTACTTC.

This clonotype was detected many times. CDR3 sequence: CASSLIASDTQYF. CDR3 DNA: TGTGCCAGCAGCTTGATCGCCTCGGATACGCAGTATTTT. The chain carries TRBV5-6 and TRBJ2-3; D call uncertain. This CDR3 comprises 13 residues. The ends were cut back, 1 base at V and 6 bases at J, with 9 bases in the middle. Germline V CDR1 and CDR2: SGHDT, YYEEEE.

This clonotype was recorded at least ten times. The genes are TRBV5-6 and TRBJ1-5, with a tentative D call TRBD1 (5 bases). Germline CDR1 is SGHDT and CDR2 is YYEEEE. The CDR3 runs 15 residues. The V end lost 4 bases, the J end lost 1 base, and 12 bases lay between the germline ends. CDR3 DNA: TGTGCCAGCAGCATCTCAGACAGCAGCAATCAGCCCCAGCATTTT. This sequence encodes CASSISDSSNQPQHF.

In the case of this clonotype: Because the CDR3 is missing its conserved closing phenylalanine or tryptophan, this is likely a read error. The chain has TRBV7-9 and TRBJ2-7; D remains ambiguous. Per germline, CDR1 SEHNR and CDR2 FQNEAQ (reference sequence). Trimming removed 8 bases from V and 2 bases from J, with 7 bases in between. This CDR3 is built from 11 residues. The DNA for the CDR3 is TGTGCCAGCGGTCCTCCCTACGAGCAGTACTAC. Amino acid sequence: CASGPPYEQYY.